This T cell receptor beta chain is from a study of CD8+ T cells in alopecia areata. Whole-study findings and limits: Clonality exceeded that of normal scalp in lesional scalp, most notably in alopecia totalis/universalis.

The treatment: oral pan-JAK inhibitor, 5-10 mg twice daily. Trimming removed 4 bases from V and 3 bases from J, with 13 bases in between. CDR3 length equals 15 residues. Germline CDR1 SNHLY, CDR2 FYNNEI. To note about this clone: Its antigen remains unknown.

Investigators isolated RNA and reverse transcribed it into cDNA to act as the sequencing template. Sequencing used immunoSEQ multiplex PCR; TCRdb keeps in-frame clones, though not all of them. The table shows under 110,000 clones, with just under 60% occurring only once. This clonotype originated in a human donor with alopecia areata. The V gene is TRBV2, the J gene TRBJ2-1, with D perhaps assigned TRBD1 or TRBD2 (5 bases each). Source: CD8+ T cells sorted from blood, taken at approximately week 61, from a patient treated with tofacitinib. CDR3 loop: CASSAGQRFYNEQFF. DNA for the CDR3: TGTGCCAGCAGTGCGGGGCAGCGATTCTACAATGAGCAGTTCTTC.